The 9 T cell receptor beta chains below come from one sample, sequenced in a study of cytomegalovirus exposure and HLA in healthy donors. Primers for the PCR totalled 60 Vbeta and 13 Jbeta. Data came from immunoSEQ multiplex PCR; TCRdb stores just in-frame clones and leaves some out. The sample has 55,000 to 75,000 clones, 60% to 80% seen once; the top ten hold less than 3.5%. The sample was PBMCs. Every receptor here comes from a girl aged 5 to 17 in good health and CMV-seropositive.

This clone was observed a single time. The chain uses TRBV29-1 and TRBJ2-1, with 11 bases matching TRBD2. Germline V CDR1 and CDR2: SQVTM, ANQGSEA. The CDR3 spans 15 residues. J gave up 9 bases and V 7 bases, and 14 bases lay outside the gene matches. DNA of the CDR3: TGCAGCGGCAGGGTGCTAGCGGGGGGTCTGGGTGAGCAGTTCTTC. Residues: CSGRVLAGGLGEQFF.

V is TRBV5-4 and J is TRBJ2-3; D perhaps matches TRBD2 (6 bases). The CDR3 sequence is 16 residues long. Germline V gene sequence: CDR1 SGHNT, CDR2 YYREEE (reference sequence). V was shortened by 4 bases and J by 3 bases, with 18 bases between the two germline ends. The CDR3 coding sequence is TGTGCCAGCAGCCAACGGCCGGGAGCTCAAACAGATACGCAGTATTTT. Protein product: CASSQRPGAQTDTQYF.

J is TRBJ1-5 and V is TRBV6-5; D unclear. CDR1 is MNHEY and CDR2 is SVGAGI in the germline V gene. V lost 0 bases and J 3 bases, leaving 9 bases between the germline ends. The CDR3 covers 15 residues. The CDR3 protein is CASSYSLELNQPQHF. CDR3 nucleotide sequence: TGTGCCAGCAGTTACTCCCTCGAGCTCAATCAGCCCCAGCATTTT.

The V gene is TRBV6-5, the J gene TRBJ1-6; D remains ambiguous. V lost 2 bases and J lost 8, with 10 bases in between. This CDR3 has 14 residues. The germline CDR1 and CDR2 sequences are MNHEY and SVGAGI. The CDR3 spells CASSYVKEDSPLHF. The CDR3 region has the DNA TGTGCCAGCAGTTACGTAAAGGAGGATTCACCCCTCCACTTT.

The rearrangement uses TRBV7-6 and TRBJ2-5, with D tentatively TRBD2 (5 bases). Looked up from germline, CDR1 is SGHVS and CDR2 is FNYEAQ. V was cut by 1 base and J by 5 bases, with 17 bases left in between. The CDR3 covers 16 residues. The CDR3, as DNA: TGTGCCAGCAGCTTAGTAGGAGGTTCCGGGGAGGAGACCCAGTACTTC. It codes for CASSLVGGSGEETQYF. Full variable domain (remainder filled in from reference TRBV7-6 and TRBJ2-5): GAGVSQSPRYKVTKRGQDVALRCDPISGHVSLYWYRQALGQGPEFLTYFNYEAQQDKSGLPNDRFSAERPEGSISTLTIQRTEQRDSAMYRCASSLVGGSGEETQYFGPGTRLLVL.

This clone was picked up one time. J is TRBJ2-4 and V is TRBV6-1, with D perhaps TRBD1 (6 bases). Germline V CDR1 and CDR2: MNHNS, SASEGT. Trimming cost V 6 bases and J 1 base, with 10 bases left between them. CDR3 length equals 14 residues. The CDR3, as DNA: TGTGCCAGCAGAATTACAGGGGCCAAAAACATTCAGTACTTC. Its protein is CASRITGAKNIQYF.

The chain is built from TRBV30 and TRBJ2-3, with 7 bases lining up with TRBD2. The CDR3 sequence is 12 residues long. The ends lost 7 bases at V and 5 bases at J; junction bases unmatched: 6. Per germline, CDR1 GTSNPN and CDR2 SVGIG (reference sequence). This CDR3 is CASGLVIDTQYF. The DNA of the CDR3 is TGTGCCTCAGGACTAGTCATAGATACGCAGTATTTT. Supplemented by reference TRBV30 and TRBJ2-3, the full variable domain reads SQTIHQWPATLVQPVGSPLSLECTVEGTSNPNLYWYRQAAGRGLQLLFYSVGIGQISSEVPQNLSASRPQDRQFILSSKKLLLSDSGFYLCASGLVIDTQYFGPGTRLTVL.

The CDR3 DNA reads TGCGCCAGCAGCCAAGACCTAGCGGGAGTCAGAGATACGCAGTATTTT. Translated: CASSQDLAGVRDTQYF. The chain employs TRBV4-3 and TRBJ2-3; 10 bases are a match to TRBD2. The CDR3 is 16 amino acids. The V gene's germline CDR1 is LGHNA and CDR2 YSLEER. V lost 0 bases to trimming and J lost 5 bases; unmatched junction nucleotides: 5.

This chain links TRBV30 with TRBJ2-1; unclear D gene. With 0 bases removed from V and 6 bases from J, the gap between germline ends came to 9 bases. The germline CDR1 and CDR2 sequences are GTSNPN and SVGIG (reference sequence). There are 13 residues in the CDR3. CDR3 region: CAWSVKSSNEQFF. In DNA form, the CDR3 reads TGTGCCTGGAGTGTGAAGTCCAGCAATGAGCAGTTCTTC.